The entry that follows covers one T cell receptor (beta chain) sequence. Its antigen is not identified. A clone one base away is much larger, so this may be a read error. The time point was: patch test 1, 2 weeks after DPC sensitization. Specified treatment: therapeutic diphenylcyclopropenone sensitization with weekly scalp DPC. At patch-test visits, sampling came before the patch test. TCRdb re-analysed the RACE reads in MiXCR, keeping a single row per CDR3 protein. The repertoire holds roughly 45,000 distinct CDR3 sequences, with about 9% as singletons. The sample comes from a study of human T cells and chemical hapten exposure. Background on the study: Scalp application of diphenylcyclopropenone was performed weekly in patients across the entire roughly 25-week study. Patients, largely female, had alopecia areata, totalis or universalis. Study results and caveats: Patch test score showed a positive correlation with PT1 expanded TCR counts.

The CDR3 has 14 amino acids. CDR1 is SQVTM and CDR2 is ANQGSEA in the germline V gene. After removal of 6 bases from V and 7 bases from J, the junction contained 12 bases not matched to a gene. The sequence was collected from a woman between 45 and 60 years old with alopecia areata. Some clones in this sample may be carry-over from other donors' samples. Specimen: whole blood, collected in connection with sensitization to the hapten diphenylcyclopropenone (DPC). V is TRBV29-1 and J is TRBJ2-1; TRBD2 matches at 7 bases. CDR3 residues: CSVPGLMGVNEQFF. The DNA for the CDR3 is TGCAGCGTACCGGGACTAATGGGGGTGAATGAGCAGTTCTTC.